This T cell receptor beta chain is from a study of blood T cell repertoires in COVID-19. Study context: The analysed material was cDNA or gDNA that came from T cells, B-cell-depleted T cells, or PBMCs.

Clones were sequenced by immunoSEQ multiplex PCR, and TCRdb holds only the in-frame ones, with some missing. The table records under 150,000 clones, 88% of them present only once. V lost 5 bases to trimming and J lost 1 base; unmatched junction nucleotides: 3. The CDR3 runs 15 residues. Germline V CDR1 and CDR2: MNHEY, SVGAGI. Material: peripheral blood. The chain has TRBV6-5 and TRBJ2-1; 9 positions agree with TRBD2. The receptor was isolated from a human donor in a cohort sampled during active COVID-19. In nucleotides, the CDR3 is TGTGCCAGCAGTCTTAGCGGGGGTTCCTACAATGAGCAGTTCTTC. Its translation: CASSLSGGSYNEQFF.